This T cell receptor beta chain originates from a study of cytomegalovirus exposure and HLA in healthy donors. The V and J ends lost 3 bases and 0 bases, in that order; junction bases with no gene match: 4. The V gene's germline CDR1 is GTSNPN and CDR2 SVGIG (reference sequence). This CDR3 is built from 15 residues. 60 Vbeta and 13 Jbeta primers were used in PCR. Clones were read by immunoSEQ multiplex PCR, and TCRdb kept only the in-frame ones, dropping some. The data show fewer than 200,000 clones, 84% seen once. The sequenced sample consisted of PBMCs. The origin of this receptor is a man aged 25 to 40 in good health and CMV-seronegative. The chain has TRBV30 and TRBJ2-1; TRBD2 agrees at 8 bases. The CDR3 sequence: CAWSGAGVSYNEQFF. The CDR3 DNA reads TGTGCCTGGAGCGGAGCGGGAGTCTCCTACAATGAGCAGTTCTTC.